A single sample is the source of the 16 T cell receptor beta chains below, sequenced in a study of regulatory T cells in long-lasting Graves disease (dated by TCRdb to the early 2020s). The meaning of the sample's time point label: persistent/refractory GD, antithyroid drugs over 5 years with positive TRAb. For both TCR sequencing and RNA sequencing, RNA was extracted from PBMCs using TRIzol. The receptor library was made with multiplex PCR. The listed sequencing device is Illumina HiSeq 4000. iRepertoire HTBI primers and Arm-PCR amplification of CDR3 regions were used to construct TCR beta libraries. TCRdb reanalyzed the raw reads on its own, using fastp at Q25 for trimming and MiXCR for clone calling, and kept in-frame beta chains. Rows are combined by CDR3 protein, so each entry shows the most common genes and DNA. This sample has 350,000 to 450,000 distinct CDR3 sequences in its table, and approximately 23% of those were observed once. The ten largest clones add up to 25% to 35% of the sample.

The specimen comprised peripheral blood mononuclear cells (PBMCs), sampled when the disease was refractory, from a patient treated with antithyroid drugs. Source of these receptors: a woman between 40 and 55 years old with Graves disease. Donor details come from another sample of the same person, matched by shared clones.

This clonotype was counted many times. V usage is TRBV2 and J usage is TRBJ2-4; TRBD2 matches at 7 bases. The CDR3 has 16 amino acids. Trimming cost V 8 bases and J 1 base; bases outside gene matches: 11. Germline loops: CDR1 SNHLY, CDR2 FYNNEI. Here the CDR3 reads CASGLAGREAKNIQYF. The CDR3 DNA reads TGTGCCAGCGGACTTGCAGGGAGGGAGGCCAAAAACATTCAGTACTTC.

The table lists this clonotype with many counts. This chain links TRBV11-2 with TRBJ2-7, with TRBD1 matching 7 bases. The CDR3 loop spans 16 amino acids. The germline V gene has CDR1 SGHAT and CDR2 FQNNGV. J lost 1 base, V lost 5 bases, and 11 bases had no gene match. Here the CDR3 reads CASSPSPQGESYEQYF. The DNA of the CDR3 is TGTGCCAGCAGCCCCAGTCCCCAGGGGGAGTCCTACGAGCAGTACTTC.

The rearrangement joins TRBV11-2 to TRBJ2-7; D tentatively reads TRBD1 or TRBD2 (5 bases each). The CDR3 is 15 residues long. Between the trimmed V and J ends, which lost 5 bases and 0 bases, there was a span of 14 bases. CDR1 SGHAT and CDR2 FQNNGV come from the germline V gene. The CDR3 nucleotides are TGTGCCAGCAGCCAAGACCCAGGGAGCTCCTACGAGCAGTACTTC. Protein sequence: CASSQDPGSSYEQYF.

The chain has TRBV2 and TRBJ2-1; 7 bases fit TRBD2. The CDR3 totals 16 residues. CDR1 and CDR2 from the germline V gene are SNHLY and FYNNEI. Germline trimming cut 3 bases from V and 4 bases from J; bases unmatched to any gene: 9. The CDR3 bases are TGTGCCAGCAGTGATGTGTGGGGGAGGGGTTACAATGAGCAGTTCTTC. Translation gives CASSDVWGRGYNEQFF.

Comments on this clonotype: The junction differs from germline at one of its ends, possibly a read error. The rearrangement joins TRBV10-3 to TRBJ1-1; TRBD1 aligns across 7 bases. Germline assignment: CDR1 ENHRY and CDR2 SYGVKD. The CDR3 loop spans 13 amino acids. CDR3 sequence reads: CAIMGQLNTEASF. CDR3 nucleotide sequence: TGTGCCATCATGGGACAGCTGAACACTGAAGCTTCCTTT.

The rearrangement joins TRBV20-1 to TRBJ2-7; 8 nucleotides line up with TRBD1. Looked up from germline, CDR1 is DFQATT and CDR2 is SNEGSKA (reference sequence). The CDR3 contains 17 residues. J was trimmed by 2 bases and V by 7 bases; bases with no gene match: 19. The CDR3 reads CSVKNFDRPGGTYEQYF. The DNA for the CDR3 is TGCAGTGTTAAGAACTTCGACCGGCCAGGGGGCACCTACGAGCAGTACTTC.

Only a few counts were recorded for this clonotype. The V gene is TRBV5-1, the J gene TRBJ2-1; 7 nucleotides line up with TRBD2. The germline CDR1 and CDR2 sequences are SGHRS and YFSETQ. V shed 0 bases and J 3 bases; nucleotides not matched to a gene: 3. The CDR3 has 15 residues. The CDR3 spells CASSLGGRGYNEQFF. The CDR3 region has the DNA TGCGCCAGCAGCTTGGGCGGGAGAGGCTACAATGAGCAGTTCTTC. The full variable domain, completed using reference TRBV5-1 and TRBJ2-1, is KAGVTQTPRYLIKTRGQQVTLSCSPISGHRSVSWYQQTPGQGLQFLFEYFSETQRNKGNFPGRFSGRQFSNSRSEMNVSTLELGDSALYLCASSLGGRGYNEQFFGPGTRLTVL.

V usage is TRBV30 and J usage is TRBJ2-5, with D hard to call. Germline CDR1 GTSNPN, CDR2 SVGIG (reference sequence). Trimming took off 1 base at V and 5 bases at J, with 8 bases between the two ends. The CDR3 runs to 12 residues. CDR3 in amino acids: CAWSEIVETQYF. CDR3 DNA: TGTGCCTGGAGTGAAATAGTGGAGACCCAGTACTTC.

This chain uses TRBV28 with TRBJ2-1, with 8 bases that match TRBD2. CDR3 length: 21 residues. V lost 0 bases and J lost 6; bases outside the gene matches: 22. Germline V gene lookup returns CDR1 MDHEN and CDR2 SYDVKM. The CDR3 spells CASSLCLAGRAGGAACNEQFF. In DNA, the CDR3 is TGTGCCAGCAGTTTATGCCTAGCCGGGAGGGCGGGAGGTGCGGCGTGCAATGAGCAGTTCTTC. Together with reference TRBV28 and TRBJ2-1, the CDR3 gives the full variable domain: DVKVTQSSRYLVKRTGEKVFLECVQDMDHENMFWYRQDPGLGLRLIYFSYDVKMKEKGDIPEGYSVSREKKERFSLILESASTNQTSMYLCASSLCLAGRAGGAACNEQFFGPGTRLTVL.

This clonotype was found a few times. The chain combines TRBV30 with TRBJ2-5; 11 bases are shared with TRBD2. Germline V CDR1 and CDR2: GTSNPN, SVGIG (reference sequence). J gave up 6 bases and V 3 bases, and 15 bases lay outside the gene matches. The CDR3 has 17 amino acids. The CDR3 DNA reads TGTGCCTGGAGCAATAGGTGGGGACTAGCGGTACTGAAGACCCAGTACTTC. Its protein product is CAWSNRWGLAVLKTQYF.

The DNA of the CDR3 is TGTGCCACCAGCACCGACGATACAGGGTTTCGGTGGGGCTACACCTTC. Translating gives CATSTDDTGFRWGYTF. The chain recombines TRBV15 with TRBJ1-2; D is possibly TRBD1 (6 bases). In germline, CDR1 is LNHNV, CDR2 YYDKDF (reference sequence). The germline V and J ends were trimmed by 4 bases and 8 bases, with 23 bases remaining between them. This CDR3 has 16 amino acids.

This clonotype has only a few counts. One end of the junction fails to match germline, which may point to a read error. The V and J genes are TRBV3-1 and TRBJ2-2, with TRBD2 identical over 7 bases. The CDR3 length is 16 residues. The germline V gene has CDR1 LGHDT and CDR2 YNNKEL (reference sequence). CDR3 sequence: CASSQLRRENAGELFF. CDR3 DNA: TGTGCCAGCAGCCAATTGAGGCGGGAGAACGCCGGGGAGCTGTTTTTT.

This clonotype was counted ten times or more. The J gene is TRBJ2-5, the V gene TRBV28; the D is unclear. The length of the CDR3 is 14 residues. V lost 3 bases, J lost 0 bases, and 8 bases lay in between. Germline CDR1 reads MDHEN; CDR2 reads SYDVKM. The CDR3, as DNA: TGTGCCAGCAGTTTCACACTGTACCAAGAGACCCAGTACTTC. It is translated as CASSFTLYQETQYF.

In DNA, the CDR3 is TGTGCCAGCAGCCAATTCAGTCCGGACGAGCAGTACTTC. It is translated as CASSQFSPDEQYF. The chain employs TRBV3-1 and TRBJ2-7; no definite D call. Looked up from germline, CDR1 is LGHDT and CDR2 is YNNKEL (reference sequence). Trimming stripped 2 bases from V and 5 bases from J, with 10 bases between. This CDR3 region has 13 residues.

This chain uses TRBV3-1 with TRBJ2-5; the D gene could be TRBD1 or TRBD2 (5 bases each). CDR3 size: 16 residues. Germline CDR1 LGHDT, CDR2 YNNKEL (reference sequence). V lost 1 base and J lost 5, with 17 bases in between. DNA of the CDR3: TGTGCCAGCAGCCAAGTTTTCGGGGCTTTAGGGGAGACCCAGTACTTC. Protein sequence: CASSQVFGALGETQYF.

About this clonotype itself: A junction end diverges from the germline sequence, so it may reflect a read error. The CDR3 DNA is TGTGCCAGCAGTTACCCCATGAGGGGTACAACCTACGAGCAGTACTTC. Encoded protein: CASSYPMRGTTYEQYF. The genes are TRBV10-3 and TRBJ2-7; the D call may be TRBD1 or TRBD2 (5 bases each). The CDR3 contains 16 residues. Germline V gene sequence: CDR1 ENHRY, CDR2 SYGVKD.